The next 10 T cell receptor beta chains were all read from a single sample in a study of control samples from healthy donors and cancer patients. Measured with immunoSEQ multiplex PCR; TCRdb has only the in-frame clones, and not every one. The sample includes tens of thousands of clones, roughly 87% of them seen just once. Sequencing input: blood. Receptor source: a woman aged 50 to 60 in good health.

For this clone: The sample carries other DNA sequences with the same CDR3. This sequence joins TRBV30 and TRBJ1-1; D is uncertain. V was clipped by 2 bases and J by 0 bases, with 7 bases between them. The CDR3 extends over 13 amino acids. Germline V gene lookup returns CDR1 GTSNPN and CDR2 SVGIG (reference sequence). The CDR3 protein is CAWSSSLNTEAFF. Written as DNA, the CDR3 is TGTGCCTGGAGTTCAAGTCTGAACACTGAAGCTTTCTTT.

V and J are TRBV4-1 and TRBJ2-7; no clear D. CDR3 length: 14 amino acids. Germline V gene data show CDR1 as MGHRA and CDR2 as YSYEKL. The V end was cut by 0 bases, the J end by 9 bases, with 15 bases between. The CDR3 DNA is TGCGCCAGCAGCCAAGAAGGTGGAGCGTCTGGGCAGTACTTC. Protein: CASSQEGGASGQYF.

The chain couples TRBV4-1 to TRBJ1-3; possible D gene TRBD1, 5 bases. V dropped 4 bases and J dropped 0 bases, with 16 bases sitting between them. CDR1 and CDR2 (germline): MGHRA, YSYEKL. This CDR3 has 17 residues. CDR3 nucleotides: TGCGCCAGCAGCCCCCAGAGCACAGGTCTCTCTGGAAACACCATATATTTT. It is translated as CASSPQSTGLSGNTIYF.

This clone was seen only a few times. The chain employs TRBV27 and TRBJ2-2; TRBD2 matches 14 bases. The length of the CDR3 is 17 residues. Per germline, CDR1 MNHEY and CDR2 SMNVEV (reference sequence). With 4 bases clipped from V and 0 bases from J, the junction kept 1 base outside the gene matches. The CDR3 reads CASSSGLAGANTGELFF. The CDR3 DNA sequence: TGTGCCAGCAGTTCGGGACTAGCGGGAGCGAACACCGGGGAGCTGTTTTTT.

The chain recombines TRBV7-2 with TRBJ2-3; D unclear. CDR1 is SGHTA and CDR2 is FQGNSA in the germline V gene. Deletions cut 4 bases from V and 5 bases from J, with 10 bases between. The CDR3 consists of 13 residues. The DNA for the CDR3 is TGTGCCAGCAGCTACAAGGGCATAGATACGCAGTATTTT. Translating gives CASSYKGIDTQYF.

The J gene is TRBJ2-7, the V gene TRBV5-1; 8 bases are a match to TRBD2. Germline CDR1 and CDR2: SGHRS and YFSETQ. The CDR3 is made up of 14 amino acids. V shed 5 bases and J 2 bases; nucleotides not matched to a gene: 6. The CDR3, as DNA: TGCGCCAGCAGTAGGGCGGGAGGCCCCTACGAGCAGTACTTC. This translates into CASSRAGGPYEQYF.

The V call is TRBV4-2, the J call TRBJ2-7; 8 nucleotides agree with TRBD2. There are 15 residues in the CDR3. J was trimmed by 4 bases and V by 2 bases; bases with no gene match: 7. Looked up from germline, CDR1 is LGHNA and CDR2 is YNFKEQ. The CDR3: CASSQPTSGAYEQYF. As DNA, the CDR3 is TGTGCCAGCAGCCAACCCACTAGCGGAGCGTACGAGCAGTACTTC.

This clone was recorded only once. The V call is TRBV28, the J call TRBJ2-7, with D unclear. Germline CDR1 reads MDHEN; CDR2 reads SYDVKM. The V gene lost 6 bases and the J gene lost 4 bases, with 7 bases spanning the gap. This CDR3 region has 11 residues. The CDR3 protein is CASREKYEQYF. For the CDR3, the DNA is TGTGCCAGCAGAGAAAAGTACGAGCAGTACTTC.

The chain is built from TRBV11-3 and TRBJ2-7; TRBD2 matches at 7 bases. Germline loops: CDR1 SGHNT, CDR2 YENEEA. Losses at the gene ends were 1 base for V and 0 bases for J; bases not matched to a gene: 3. This CDR3 is built from 15 residues. The CDR3 DNA sequence: TGTGCCAGCAGCTTAGGGCGGGGGAGCTCCTACGAGCAGTACTTC. The encoded protein is CASSLGRGSSYEQYF.

This clone was counted a single time. The rearrangement joins TRBV21-1 to TRBJ2-7; the table gives TRBD1 as D, unverified against the DNA. TRBV21-1 is a known pseudogene. The CDR3 length is 15 residues. CDR3 nucleotide sequence: TGTGCCAGCAGCAACGCAGGTTATAGCTCCTACGAGCAGTACTTC. Its protein product is CASSNAGYSSYEQYF.